The present TCR beta chain was sequenced within a study of cytomegalovirus exposure and HLA in healthy donors. About the study: Among approximately 390 genotyped donors, around 82% fell in the Caucasian-associated ancestry cluster. The study's findings and limits: Links to common viral pathogens appeared, in a later analysis, for several of the most significant clusters.

Concerning this clone: Its antigen is unidentified.

PCR was performed using 60 Vbeta and 13 Jbeta primers. Repertoires were generated with immunoSEQ multiplex PCR, while TCRdb's copy carries only in-frame clones and drops some. Here the sample spans about 69,000 clones, about 74% being singletons. This CDR3 region has 13 residues. V lost 3 bases to trimming and J lost 6 bases, with 11 bases between them. The germline V gene encodes CDR1 SEHNR and CDR2 FQNEAQ (reference sequence). The specimen was PBMCs. The clonotype comes from a woman in her fifties or sixties in good health and CMV-seropositive. The chain is built from TRBV7-9 and TRBJ1-2, with TRBD1 as a possible D gene (5 bases). CDR3 protein: CASSLPREDGYTF. The CDR3 DNA reads TGTGCCAGCAGCTTGCCCAGGGAGGATGGCTACACCTTC.